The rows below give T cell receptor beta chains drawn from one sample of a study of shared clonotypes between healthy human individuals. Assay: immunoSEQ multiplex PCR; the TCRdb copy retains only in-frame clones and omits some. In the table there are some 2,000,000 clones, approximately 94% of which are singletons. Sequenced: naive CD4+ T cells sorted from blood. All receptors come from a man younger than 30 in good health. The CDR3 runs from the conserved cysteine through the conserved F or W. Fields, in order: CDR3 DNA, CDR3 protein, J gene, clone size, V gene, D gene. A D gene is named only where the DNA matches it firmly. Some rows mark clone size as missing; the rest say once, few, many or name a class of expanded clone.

TGTGCCAGCAGAAAGGGACAGGCCCCCAACGAGCAGTACTTC CASRKGQAPNEQYF TRBJ2-7 - TRBV27 TRBD1
TGTGCCAGCAGCTTGGGACGATACACTGAAGCTTTCTTT CASSLGRYTEAFF TRBJ1-1 - TRBV7-9 -
TGCGCCAGCGGTATAGCGGGAGGGCCAGGCAATGAGCAGTTCTTC CASGIAGGPGNEQFF TRBJ2-1 - TRBV5-1 TRBD2
TGTGCCAGCAGCCTAGCGCGGCTAGCGGGAGACCCAGAGACCCAGTACTTC CASSLARLAGDPETQYF TRBJ2-5 - TRBV21-1 -
TGTGCCAGCAGCGTAGTAGGCTATGGCTACACCTTC CASSVVGYGYTF TRBJ1-2 once TRBV9 -
TGCGCCAGCAGCTTAAGATCGACTAGCGGGAGCCTCACAGATACGCAGTATTTT CASSLRSTSGSLTDTQYF TRBJ2-3 - TRBV5-1 TRBD2
TGTGCCAGCAGTGATCAGGTTTACGAGCAGTACTTC CASSDQVYEQYF TRBJ2-7 - TRBV2 -
TGTGCCTGGTCCAGGGCCGAGAGCTCCTATAATTCACCCCTCCACTTT CAWSRAESSYNSPLHF TRBJ1-6 once TRBV30 -
TGTGCCAGCAGCAGCACTAGCGGCAAAAACATTCAGTACTTC CASSSTSGKNIQYF TRBJ2-4 once TRBV7-9 TRBD2
TGTGCCAGCAGCGTAGCGACAGGGATCAACGTAGCGACTGAAGCTTTCTTT CASSVATGINVATEAFF TRBJ1-1 - TRBV9 TRBD1
TGCGCCAGCAGCTTATTAGCGGGGGGAGCCACAGATACGCAGTATTTT CASSLLAGGATDTQYF TRBJ2-3 - TRBV5-1 TRBD2
TGCGCCAGCAGCTTGGGTTGGACAGGGGTTCCTGAGACCCAGTACTTC CASSLGWTGVPETQYF TRBJ2-5 - TRBV5-1 TRBD1
TGTGCCAGCTCACCACCGGGGGATTCACCCCTCCACTTT CASSPPGDSPLHF TRBJ1-6 few TRBV18 -
TGTGCCAGCAGTGACAGCGGGACAGCACACCGGGAGACCCAGTACTTC CASSDSGTAHRETQYF TRBJ2-5 - TRBV6-1 -
TGCGCCAGCAGCCGCCTAAAGGTCGGGGGCTCCTACAATGAGCAGTTCTTC CASSRLKVGGSYNEQFF TRBJ2-1 - TRBV5-1 -
TGTGCCAGCAGTGAAAATGTACTAGCAGGGGGCAATGAGCAGTTCTTC CASSENVLAGGNEQFF TRBJ2-1 - TRBV2 -
TGTGCCAGCAGCCGCCCTTATGGCTACACCTTC CASSRPYGYTF TRBJ1-2 few TRBV11-2 -
TGTGCCAGCAGCCGTGTGACAGGGAAAGAGACCCAGTACTTC CASSRVTGKETQYF TRBJ2-5 - TRBV7-9 TRBD1
TGTGCCAGCAGTCCCATGTACGATCGTGACTCACCCCTCCACTTT CASSPMYDRDSPLHF TRBJ1-6 - TRBV6-5 -
TGTGCCAGCAGCTTATCAGGGGGCGTGGGCACTGAAGCTTTCTTT CASSLSGGVGTEAFF TRBJ1-1 once TRBV7-9 TRBD1
TGTGCCAGCAGCGTAGTTGACAGGGGATCTTCTGAAGCTTTCTTT CASSVVDRGSSEAFF TRBJ1-1 once TRBV9 TRBD1
TGTGCCAGCAGTCGAGGCACTGAAGCTTTCTTT CASSRGTEAFF TRBJ1-1 - TRBV2 -
TGTGCCAGCGCCACCAGTGAGAATGAAAAACTGTTTTTT CASATSENEKLFF TRBJ1-4 - TRBV18 -
TGTGCCAGCAGCTTAACAGGGGGCTACGAGCAGTACTTC CASSLTGGYEQYF TRBJ2-7 - TRBV5-6 TRBD1
TGTGCCAGCAGTGAACCGGGGCGGGCCGGGGAGCTGTTTTTT CASSEPGRAGELFF TRBJ2-2 - TRBV2 -
TGCAGTGCTAGCCCTCCCGGGGAGCTGTTTTTT CSASPPGELFF TRBJ2-2 - TRBV20-1 -